This entry describes one T cell receptor beta chain. CDR3 length equals 17 residues. From germline, CDR1 is SGHTA and CDR2 FQGNSA. Trimming cost V 4 bases and J 7 bases, with 23 bases left between them. This specimen belongs to a study of blood T cell repertoires in COVID-19. The data were produced by immunoSEQ multiplex PCR, yet TCRdb's version contains in-frame clones alone and is incomplete. The profile shows 250,000 to 350,000 clones, 70% to 90% of them singletons. The sequencing sample was made of PBMCs or T cells enriched from blood (not recorded which). The receptor was isolated from a woman in her twenties or thirties who had recovered from COVID-19. The chain uses TRBV7-2 and TRBJ2-1; D perhaps matches TRBD1 (6 bases). The CDR3: CASSSYSGVRVRNEQFF. The CDR3 DNA is TGTGCCAGCAGCTCTTATTCAGGGGTGCGGGTGAGGAATGAGCAGTTCTTC.